A single sample gave rise to the 10 T cell receptor beta chains below, sequenced in a study of OX40 agonist ivuxolimab in advanced cancers. The repertoire was sequenced with immunoSEQ multiplex PCR; TCRdb's copy has only in-frame clones and lacks some. The sample holds some 73,000 clones, about 90% seen once. Here the sequenced sample was CD4+ or CD8+ T cells sorted from blood, taken in a trial of the OX40 agonist ivuxolimab. The receptor set was obtained from an adult with an advanced solid tumor such as melanoma, head and neck, liver or kidney cancer.

CDR3 sequence reads: CASSLGGQGVGQQYF. The CDR3 region has the DNA TGTGCCAGCAGCTTGGGGGGACAGGGCGTTGGGCAGCAGTACTTC. The chain recombines TRBV5-4 with TRBJ2-7, with 9 bases aligning to TRBD1. CDR3 length: 15 residues. From germline, CDR1 is SGHNT and CDR2 YYREEE (reference sequence). V was pared by 0 bases and J by 8 bases, with 9 bases of the junction left unmatched.

The rearrangement links TRBV28 to TRBJ2-2; 9 bases map to TRBD1. V was pared by 5 bases and J by 6 bases, with 4 bases of the junction left unmatched. CDR3 length: 14 amino acids. Germline CDR1 MDHEN, CDR2 SYDVKM. This CDR3 reads CASSERTGAGELFF. The CDR3 DNA reads TGTGCCAGCAGTGAACGGACAGGGGCCGGGGAGCTGTTTTTT.

The chain employs TRBV6-6 and TRBJ2-7, with a possible D match to TRBD1 (6 bases). V lost 6 bases and J lost 6, with 18 bases in between. CDR1 and CDR2 (germline): MNHNY, SVGAGI (reference sequence). The CDR3 contains 14 residues. The CDR3 DNA reads as TGTGCCAGCAGCGTCGGGGCAGGGGTGGGCGAGCAGTACTTC. It is translated as CASSVGAGVGEQYF.

The rearrangement uses TRBV28 and TRBJ1-5; 7 bases agree with TRBD1. The germline gives CDR1 MDHEN, CDR2 SYDVKM. CDR3 length equals 15 residues. J gave up 7 bases and V 2 bases, and 8 bases lay outside the gene matches. This chain's CDR3 is CASSLGRQGGQPQHF. The DNA of the CDR3 is TGTGCCAGCAGTTTAGGACGACAGGGTGGGCAGCCCCAGCATTTT.

This chain links TRBV28 with TRBJ2-2; unclear D gene. The germline V gene has CDR1 MDHEN and CDR2 SYDVKM. V was cut by 6 bases and J by 4 bases, with 12 bases left in between. The CDR3 contains 14 residues. CDR3 loop: CASRTPDATGELFF. DNA of the CDR3: TGTGCCAGCAGAACCCCGGACGCCACCGGGGAGCTGTTTTTT.

J is TRBJ2-4 and V is TRBV6-1; 11 bases are a match to TRBD2. With V trimmed by 4 bases and J by 0 bases, 8 bases remained unmatched. Germline V lookup: CDR1 MNHNS, CDR2 SASEGT. The CDR3 loop spans 18 amino acids. The CDR3 DNA reads TGTGCCAGCAGTGTGGGGACTAGCGGCGATCTAGCCAAAAACATTCAGTACTTC. It specifies CASSVGTSGDLAKNIQYF.

This sequence joins TRBV7-9 and TRBJ1-6, with D unresolved. The CDR3 is made up of 16 amino acids. Between the trimmed V and J ends, which lost 2 bases and 6 bases, there was a span of 14 bases. Germline assignment: CDR1 SEHNR and CDR2 FQNEAQ (reference sequence). The CDR3, as DNA: TGTGCCAGCAGCTTAATGGGGAGTGGGGTTAATTCACCCCTCCACTTT. Translating gives CASSLMGSGVNSPLHF.

The V and J genes are TRBV11-1 and TRBJ2-1; 9 bases line up with TRBD2. The V gene's germline CDR1 is SGHAT and CDR2 FQDESV (reference sequence). CDR3 length: 17 residues. After removal of 2 bases from V and 8 bases from J, the junction contained 13 bases not matched to a gene. The CDR3 sequence is CASSLSALGGGADEQFF. CDR3 nucleotide sequence: TGTGCCAGCAGCTTATCGGCCCTTGGCGGGGGGGCCGATGAGCAGTTCTTC. Full variable domain (missing parts from reference TRBV11-1 and TRBJ2-1): EAEVAQSPRYKITEKSQAVAFWCDPISGHATLYWYRQILGQGPELLVQFQDESVVDDSQLPKDRFSAERLKGVDSTLKIQPAELGDSAMYLCASSLSALGGGADEQFFGPGTRLTVL.

The chain uses TRBV7-2 and TRBJ1-4; TRBD1 agrees at 7 bases. Germline CDR1 reads SGHTA; CDR2 reads FQGNSA. This CDR3 region has 18 residues. The junction had 18 bases not matched to a gene; V was cut back by 4 bases and J by 7 bases. The CDR3 bases are TGTGCCAGCAGCTCGGGAGACAGGGCCGGAGGAAGTGGTGAAAAACTGTTTTTT. This sequence encodes CASSSGDRAGGSGEKLFF.

This chain connects TRBV9 to TRBJ1-3, with 8 bases fitting TRBD1. Germline V gives CDR1 SGDLS, CDR2 YYNGEE. Unmatched junction bases numbered 9, after V lost 0 bases and J lost 7 bases. CDR3 length equals 16 residues. The CDR3 spells CASSVEPQDRGNTIYF. CDR3 coding DNA: TGTGCCAGCAGCGTAGAACCCCAAGACAGGGGTAACACCATATATTTT.